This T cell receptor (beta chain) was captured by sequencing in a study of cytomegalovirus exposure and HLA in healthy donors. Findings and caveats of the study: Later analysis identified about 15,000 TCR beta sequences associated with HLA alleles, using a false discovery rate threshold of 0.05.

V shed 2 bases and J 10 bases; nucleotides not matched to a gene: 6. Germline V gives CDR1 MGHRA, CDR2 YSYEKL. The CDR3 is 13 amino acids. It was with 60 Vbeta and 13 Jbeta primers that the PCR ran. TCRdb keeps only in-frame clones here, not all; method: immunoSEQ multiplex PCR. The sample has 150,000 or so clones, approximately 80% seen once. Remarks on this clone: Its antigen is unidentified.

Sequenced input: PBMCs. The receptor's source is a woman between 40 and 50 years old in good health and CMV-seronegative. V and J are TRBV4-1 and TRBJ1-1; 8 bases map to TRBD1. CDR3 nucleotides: TGCGCCAGCAGCCAAACCCAGGGGGCGCGAGCTTTCTTT. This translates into CASSQTQGARAFF.